Presented here are 2 T cell receptor beta chains from one specimen sequenced in a study of spatial heterogeneity in lung cancer. Study conclusions and caveats: For expanded intratumoral alpha and beta TCRs, counts tracked tumor mutation counts.

Using its own MiXCR run on the 5' RACE reads, TCRdb lists one record per CDR3 protein. The sample includes roughly 3,300 distinct CDR3 sequences, over 4.5% of them seen just once. Stated time point: sample taken at primary tumor resection. Their recognized antigens are unknown. Specimen: lung tumor tissue, collected at surgery. The receptors originated from a female donor with early-stage non-small cell lung cancer.

This clonotype counts as medium-sized. Being off target in a library aimed at alpha chains, this beta chain has a size of little meaning. V gene TRBV9 combines with J gene TRBJ1-2; 9 bases are shared with TRBD1. J was trimmed by 4 bases and V by 3 bases; bases with no gene match: 7. CDR3 length: 15 amino acids. The germline V gene encodes CDR1 SGDLS and CDR2 YYNGEE. CDR3 DNA: TGTGCCAGCAGCGGCTACAGGGGGCGGATCTATGGCTACACCTTC. Translated, it gives CASSGYRGRIYGYTF.

This clonotype is classed as medium-sized. Little can be read into the size of this beta chain, an off-target read in a library designed for alpha chains. V and J are TRBV21-1 and TRBJ1-3; the DNA was not compared with TRBD1, the D call given in the table. TRBV21-1 constitutes a pseudogene. The length of the CDR3 is 14 residues. Written as DNA, the CDR3 is TGTGCCAGCAGCACACGACAGGGTGGAAACACCATATATTTT. Encoded protein: CASSTRQGGNTIYF.